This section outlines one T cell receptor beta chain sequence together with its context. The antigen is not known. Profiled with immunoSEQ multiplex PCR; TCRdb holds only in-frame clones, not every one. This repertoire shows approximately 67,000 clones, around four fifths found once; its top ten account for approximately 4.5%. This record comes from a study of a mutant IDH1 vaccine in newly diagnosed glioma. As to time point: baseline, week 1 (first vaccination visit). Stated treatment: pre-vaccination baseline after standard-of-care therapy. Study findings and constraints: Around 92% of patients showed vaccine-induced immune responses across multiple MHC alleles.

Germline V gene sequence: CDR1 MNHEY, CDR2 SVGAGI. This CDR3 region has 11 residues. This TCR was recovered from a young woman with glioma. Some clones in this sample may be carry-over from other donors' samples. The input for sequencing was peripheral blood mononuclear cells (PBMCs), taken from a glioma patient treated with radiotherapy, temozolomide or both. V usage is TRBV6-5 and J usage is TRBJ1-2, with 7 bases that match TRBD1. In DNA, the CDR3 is TGTGCTAGCCAGGGGGGCTATGGCTACACCTTC. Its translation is CASQGGYGYTF.